The 5 T cell receptor beta chains presented below share a single source sample, sequenced in a study of blood T cell repertoires in COVID-19. Clones were sequenced by immunoSEQ multiplex PCR, and TCRdb holds only the in-frame ones, with some missing. The repertoire holds over 200,000 clones, with about 90% as singletons. What was sequenced was peripheral blood. The origin of the receptors is a man between 40 and 49 years old with active or convalescent COVID-19.

The V gene is TRBV19, the J gene TRBJ1-6; a possible D gene is TRBD1 (6 bases). The germline gives CDR1 LNHDA, CDR2 SQIVND (reference sequence). V lost 8 bases and J lost 6, with 17 bases in between. CDR3 size: 15 residues. CDR3 bases: TGTGCCAGTCAAGCTACAGGGCCGCTTAATTCACCCCTCCACTTT. It translates to CASQATGPLNSPLHF.

The rearrangement links TRBV4-1 to TRBJ1-3; tentative D call: TRBD1 (5 bases). The germline V and J ends were trimmed by 4 bases and 2 bases, with 12 bases remaining between them. The CDR3 has 15 amino acids. The germline V gene encodes CDR1 MGHRA and CDR2 YSYEKL. In nucleotides, the CDR3 is TGCGCCAGCAGCCTATCGACAGTTACTGGAAACACCATATATTTT. Translated, it gives CASSLSTVTGNTIYF.

The rearrangement links TRBV6-5 to TRBJ2-2; TRBD1 is a possible D gene (6 bases). Deletions cut 5 bases from V and 3 bases from J, with 13 bases between. This CDR3 has 15 amino acids. Germline V gives CDR1 MNHEY, CDR2 SVGAGI. The CDR3 DNA sequence: TGTGCCAGCAGTCCTACAGGGATCTACACCGGGGAGCTGTTTTTT. It specifies CASSPTGIYTGELFF.

This clone was picked up one time. The rearrangement joins TRBV14 to TRBJ1-4; D is unresolved. CDR3 length: 14 amino acids. With 4 bases removed from V and 4 bases from J, the gap between germline ends came to 10 bases. Germline-derived CDR1 and CDR2 are SGHDN and FVKESK. DNA for the CDR3: TGTGCCAGCAGCCTCCTCGGGGATAATGAAAAACTGTTTTTT. It is translated as CASSLLGDNEKLFF.

The V and J genes are TRBV29-1 and TRBJ1-1; TRBD1 matches 8 bases. Germline loops: CDR1 SQVTM, CDR2 ANQGSEA. CDR3 length equals 14 residues. The V gene end was trimmed by 8 bases and the J gene end by 1 base; junction bases not matched to a gene: 9. In DNA form, the CDR3 reads TGCAGCACAACCGACAGGGGCGGGAACACTGAAGCTTTCTTT. It yields the protein CSTTDRGGNTEAFF.